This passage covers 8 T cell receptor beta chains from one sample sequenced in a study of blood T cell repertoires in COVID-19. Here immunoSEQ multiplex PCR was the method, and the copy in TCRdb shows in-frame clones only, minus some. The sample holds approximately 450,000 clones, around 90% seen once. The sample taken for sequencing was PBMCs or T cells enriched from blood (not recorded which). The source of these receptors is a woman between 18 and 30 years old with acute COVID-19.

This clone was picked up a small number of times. CDR3 DNA: TGTGCCAGCGGCAGGTGGGTGAACGAGCAGTACTTC. The encoded protein is CASGRWVNEQYF. The chain uses TRBV11-2 and TRBJ2-7, with D uncertain. The ends were cut back, 8 bases at V and 5 bases at J, with 13 bases in the middle. The CDR3 runs to 12 residues. Germline V CDR1 and CDR2: SGHAT, FQNNGV.

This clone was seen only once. The CDR3 DNA reads as TGTGCCAGCAGCAACTTTCGAGCTAGCTCTGGAAACACCATATATTTT. This encodes CASSNFRASSGNTIYF. The chain joins TRBV3-1 (or the pseudogene TRBV3-2) to TRBJ1-3; no definite D call. CDR3 size: 16 residues. CDR1 and CDR2 (germline): LGHDT, YNNKEL (reference sequence). V lost 5 bases and J 0 bases, leaving 14 bases between the germline ends.

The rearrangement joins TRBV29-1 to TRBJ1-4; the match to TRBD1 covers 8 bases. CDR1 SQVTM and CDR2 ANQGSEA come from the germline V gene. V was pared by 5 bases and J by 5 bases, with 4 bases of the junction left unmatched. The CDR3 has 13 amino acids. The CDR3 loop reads CSVNRQGNEKLFF. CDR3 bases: TGCAGCGTTAATCGACAGGGGAATGAAAAACTGTTTTTT.

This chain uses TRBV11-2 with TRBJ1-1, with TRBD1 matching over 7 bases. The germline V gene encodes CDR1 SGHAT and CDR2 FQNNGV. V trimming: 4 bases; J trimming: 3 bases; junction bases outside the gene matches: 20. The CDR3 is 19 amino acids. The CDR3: CASSSRRGGVPNLYTEAFF. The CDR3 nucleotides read TGTGCCAGCAGCTCAAGACGAGGGGGCGTCCCTAACCTTTACACTGAAGCTTTCTTT.

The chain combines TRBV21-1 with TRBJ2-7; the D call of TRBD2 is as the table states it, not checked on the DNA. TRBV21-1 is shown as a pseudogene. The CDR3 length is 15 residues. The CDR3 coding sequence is TGTGCCAGCATGGCGGCAGAGACGCCCACCTACGAGCAGTACTTC. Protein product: CASMAAETPTYEQYF.

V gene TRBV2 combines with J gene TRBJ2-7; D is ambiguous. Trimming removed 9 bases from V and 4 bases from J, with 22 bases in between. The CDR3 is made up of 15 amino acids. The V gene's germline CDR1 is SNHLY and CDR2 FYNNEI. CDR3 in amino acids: CARPFLSQFRYEQYF. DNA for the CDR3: TGTGCCAGACCCTTTCTAAGTCAATTCAGGTACGAGCAGTACTTC. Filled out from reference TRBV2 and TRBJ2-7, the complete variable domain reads EPEVTQTPSHQVTQMGQEVILRCVPISNHLYFYWYRQILGQKVEFLVSFYNNEISEKSEIFDDQFSVERPDGSNFTLKIRSTKLEDSAMYFCARPFLSQFRYEQYFGPGTRLTVT.

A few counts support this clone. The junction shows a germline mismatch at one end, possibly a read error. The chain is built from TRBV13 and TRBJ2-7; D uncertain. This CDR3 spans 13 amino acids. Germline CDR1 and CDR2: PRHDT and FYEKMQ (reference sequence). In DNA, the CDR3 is TGTGCCAGCAGCGTAGGATCCGGGTACGAGCAGTACTTC. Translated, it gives CASSVGSGYEQYF.

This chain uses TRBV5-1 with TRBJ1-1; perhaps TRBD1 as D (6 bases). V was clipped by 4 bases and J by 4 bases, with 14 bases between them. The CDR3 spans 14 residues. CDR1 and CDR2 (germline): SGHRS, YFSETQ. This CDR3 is CASSTGQIGTEAFF. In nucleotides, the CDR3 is TGCGCCAGCAGCACAGGACAGATCGGCACTGAAGCTTTCTTT.